Listed below are T cell receptor beta chains from one sample, sequenced in a study of tumor-infiltrating lymphocytes in glioblastoma multiforme. MiXCR was run by TCRdb on the multiplex PCR reads, yielding one entry per CDR3 protein. The top ten hold about a third of the sample, which has 13,000 or so distinct CDR3 sequences, almost 65% seen once. The specimen sequenced was brain tumor tissue. The receptors were gathered from a male donor with glioblastoma. CDR3s include the opening cysteine and the closing phenylalanine or tryptophan. D genes are given only for firm matches. Size values are once, few and many counts, or a class for expanded clones, and some rows have none.

clone_size	v_call	d_call	j_call	cdr3_length	cdr3_nt	cdr3_aa
once	TRBV25-1	.	TRBJ2-2	17	TGTGCCAACAGTGCCCAAGAAGGGCGCCTTGGCACAGGGGAGCTGTTTTTT	CANSAQEGRLGTGELFF
.	TRBV20-1	.	TRBJ2-1	16	TGCAGTGCTAGCCTCTTTAGGACCCCTTCCTACAATGAGCAGTTCTTC	CSASLFRTPSYNEQFF
medium-sized	TRBV10-3	TRBD2	TRBJ2-1	16	TGTGCCATCAGTGACCCTAGCGGGAGCCTCCGTCATGAGCAGTTCTTC	CAISDPSGSLRHEQFF
once	TRBV6-1	TRBD2	TRBJ2-7	15	TGTGCCAGCAGTGAAGGCCTAGCGGGCTCCTACGAGCAGTACTTC	CASSEGLAGSYEQYF
.	TRBV29-1	.	TRBJ2-1	11	TGCAGCGTTGAAGAAAGTAGTGGTCGGTTCTTC	CSVEESSGRFF
.	TRBV29-1	.	TRBJ2-1	13	TGCAGGGTTGATAGTGTAACTTCTGGTGAGCAGTTCTTC	CRVDSVTSGEQFF
.	TRBV6-2/TRBV6-3	TRBD1	TRBJ2-4	18	TGTGCCAGCAGTCCCGGACAGGGCCTCGTACTAGCCAAAAACATTCAGTACTTC	CASSPGQGLVLAKNIQYF
.	TRBV12-3/TRBV12-4	TRBD1	TRBJ1-2	13	TGTGCGAGCAGGCCGGGACAGGGGCCTGGCTGCACCTTC	CASRPGQGPGCTF
.	TRBV6-5	.	TRBJ1-4	16	TGTGCCAGCAGTTACGGGCAGGGTGCAACTAATGAAAAACTGTTTTTT	CASSYGQGATNEKLFF
.	TRBV20-1	.	TRBJ2-7	13	TGCAGTGCCCGAGGGGGAGATTTGAACGAGCAGCATTTC	CSARGGDLNEQHF